The sequence of this T cell receptor (beta chain) was determined in a study of blood T cell repertoires in COVID-19. The overall study: T cells, B-cell-depleted T cells, or PBMCs provided the cDNA or gDNA that served as material.

This clone was observed once. The length of the CDR3 is 15 residues. CDR1 is SGHDN, CDR2 FVKESK, per germline. After removal of 1 base from V and 4 bases from J, the junction contained 6 bases not matched to a gene. How the authors handled the data: The assay estimated nucleated cells by amplifying reference gene primers. Here immunoSEQ multiplex PCR was the method, and the copy in TCRdb shows in-frame clones only, minus some. V and J calls and clone size follow that table, whereas D and trimming were derived from the DNA. The data show 80,000 or so clones, with over 65% seen just once and 5.7% held by the top ten.

Sequencing was carried out using peripheral blood. The genes are TRBV14 and TRBJ1-2; 7 nucleotides agree with TRBD1. The sequence was obtained from a man aged 50 to 60 with active or convalescent COVID-19. CDR3 loop: CASSQVGTVFYGYTF. In nucleotides, the CDR3 is TGTGCCAGCAGCCAAGTGGGGACAGTCTTCTATGGCTACACCTTC. Full variable domain (rest looked up from reference TRBV14 and TRBJ1-2): EAGVTQFPSHSVIEKGQTVTLRCDPISGHDNLYWYRRVMGKEIKFLLHFVKESKQDESGMPNNRFLAERTGGTYSTLKVQPAELEDSGVYFCASSQVGTVFYGYTFGSGTRLTVV.